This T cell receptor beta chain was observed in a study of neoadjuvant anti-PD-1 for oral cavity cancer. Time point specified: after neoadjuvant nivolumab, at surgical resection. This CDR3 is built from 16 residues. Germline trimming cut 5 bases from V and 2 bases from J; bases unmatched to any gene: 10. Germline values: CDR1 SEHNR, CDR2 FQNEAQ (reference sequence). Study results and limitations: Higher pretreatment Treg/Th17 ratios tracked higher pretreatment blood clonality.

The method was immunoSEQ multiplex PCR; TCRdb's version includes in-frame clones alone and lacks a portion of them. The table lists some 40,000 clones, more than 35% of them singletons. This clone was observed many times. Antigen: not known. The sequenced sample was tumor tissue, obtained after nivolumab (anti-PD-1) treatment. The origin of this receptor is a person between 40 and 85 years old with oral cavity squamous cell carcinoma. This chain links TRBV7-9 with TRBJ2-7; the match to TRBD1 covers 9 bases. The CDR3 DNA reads TGTGCCAGCAGCGCGGGACAGGGAGCTATTCCCTACGAGCAGTACTTC. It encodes CASSAGQGAIPYEQYF. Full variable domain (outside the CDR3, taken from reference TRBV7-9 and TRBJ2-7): DTGVSQNPRHKITKRGQNVTFRCDPISEHNRLYWYRQTLGQGPEFLTYFQNEAQLEKSRLLSDRFSAERPKGSFSTLEIQRTEQGDSAMYLCASSAGQGAIPYEQYFGPGTRLTVT.